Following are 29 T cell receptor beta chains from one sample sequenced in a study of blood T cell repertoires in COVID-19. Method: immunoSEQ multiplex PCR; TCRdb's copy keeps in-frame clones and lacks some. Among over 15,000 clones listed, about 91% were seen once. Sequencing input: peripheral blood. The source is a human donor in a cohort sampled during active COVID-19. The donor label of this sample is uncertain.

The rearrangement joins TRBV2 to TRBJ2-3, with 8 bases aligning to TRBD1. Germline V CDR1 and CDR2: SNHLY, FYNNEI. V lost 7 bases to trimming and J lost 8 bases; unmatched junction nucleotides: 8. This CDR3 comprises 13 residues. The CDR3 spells CASMDRAGGTQYF. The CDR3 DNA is TGTGCCAGCATGGACAGGGCCGGGGGTACGCAGTATTTT.

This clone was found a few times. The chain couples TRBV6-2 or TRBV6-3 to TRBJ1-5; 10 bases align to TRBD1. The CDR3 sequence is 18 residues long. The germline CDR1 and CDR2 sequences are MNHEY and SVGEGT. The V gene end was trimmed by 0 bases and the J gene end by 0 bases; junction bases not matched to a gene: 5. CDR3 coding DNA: TGTGCCAGCAGTTACTCAGAGGGACAGGGGAGTAGCAATCAGCCCCAGCATTTT. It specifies CASSYSEGQGSSNQPQHF.

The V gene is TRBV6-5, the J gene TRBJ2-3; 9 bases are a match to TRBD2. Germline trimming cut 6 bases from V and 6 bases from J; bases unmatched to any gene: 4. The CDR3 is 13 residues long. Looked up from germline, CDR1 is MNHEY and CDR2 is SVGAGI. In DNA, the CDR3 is TGTGCCAGCAGATTCGGACTAGCGGATACGCAGTATTTT. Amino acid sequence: CASRFGLADTQYF.

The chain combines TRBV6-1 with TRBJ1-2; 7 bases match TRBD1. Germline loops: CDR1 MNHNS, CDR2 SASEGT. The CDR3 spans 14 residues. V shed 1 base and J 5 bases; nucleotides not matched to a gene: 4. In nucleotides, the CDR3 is TGTGCCAGCAGTGAAGTGGGACAGATATATGGCTACACCTTC. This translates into CASSEVGQIYGYTF.

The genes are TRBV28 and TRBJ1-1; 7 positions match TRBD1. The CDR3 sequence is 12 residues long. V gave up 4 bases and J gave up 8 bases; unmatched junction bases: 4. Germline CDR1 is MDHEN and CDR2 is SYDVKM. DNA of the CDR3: TGTGCCAGCAGTTACCGGGACAGAGAAGCTTTCTTT. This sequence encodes CASSYRDREAFF. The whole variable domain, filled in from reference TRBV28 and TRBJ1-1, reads DVKVTQSSRYLVKRTGEKVFLECVQDMDHENMFWYRQDPGLGLRLIYFSYDVKMKEKGDIPEGYSVSREKKERFSLILESASTNQTSMYLCASSYRDREAFFGQGTRLTVV.

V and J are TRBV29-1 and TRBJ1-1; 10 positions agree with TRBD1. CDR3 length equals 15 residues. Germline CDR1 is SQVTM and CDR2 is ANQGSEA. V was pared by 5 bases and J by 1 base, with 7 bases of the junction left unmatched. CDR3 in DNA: TGCAGCGTTCCGACAGGGGGCGCGAGGAACACTGAAGCTTTCTTT. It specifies CSVPTGGARNTEAFF. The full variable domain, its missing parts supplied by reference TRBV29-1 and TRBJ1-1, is SAVISQKPSRDICQRGTSLTIQCQVDSQVTMMFWYRQQPGQSLTLIATANQGSEATYESGFVIDKFPISRPNLTFSTLTVSNMSPEDSSIYLCSVPTGGARNTEAFFGQGTRLTVV.

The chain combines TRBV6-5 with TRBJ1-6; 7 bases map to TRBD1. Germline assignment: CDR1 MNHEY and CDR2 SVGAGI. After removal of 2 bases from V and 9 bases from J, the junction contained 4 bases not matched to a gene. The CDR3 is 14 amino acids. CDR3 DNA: TGTGCCAGCAGTTACAGGGGACAGCTTTCACCCCTCCACTTT. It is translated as CASSYRGQLSPLHF.

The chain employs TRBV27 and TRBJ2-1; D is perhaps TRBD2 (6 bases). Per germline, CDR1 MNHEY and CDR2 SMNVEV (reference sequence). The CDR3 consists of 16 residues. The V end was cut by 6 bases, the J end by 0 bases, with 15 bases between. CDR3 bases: TGTGCCAGCAGCCTCCAAACGGGGGACTCCTACAATGAGCAGTTCTTC. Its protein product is CASSLQTGDSYNEQFF.

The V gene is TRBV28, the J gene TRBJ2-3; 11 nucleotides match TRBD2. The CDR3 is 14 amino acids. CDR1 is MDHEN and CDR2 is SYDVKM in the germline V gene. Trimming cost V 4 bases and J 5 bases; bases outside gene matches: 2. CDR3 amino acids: CASSSGTSGDTQYF. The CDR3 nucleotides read TGTGCCAGCAGTTCCGGGACTAGCGGAGATACGCAGTATTTT.

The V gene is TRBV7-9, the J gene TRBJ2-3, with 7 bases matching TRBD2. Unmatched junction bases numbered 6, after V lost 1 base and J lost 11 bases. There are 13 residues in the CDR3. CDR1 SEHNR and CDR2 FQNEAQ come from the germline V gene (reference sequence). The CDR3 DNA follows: TGTGCCAGCAGCTTAGTGGGGCGGGAGAAGCAGTATTTT. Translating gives CASSLVGREKQYF.

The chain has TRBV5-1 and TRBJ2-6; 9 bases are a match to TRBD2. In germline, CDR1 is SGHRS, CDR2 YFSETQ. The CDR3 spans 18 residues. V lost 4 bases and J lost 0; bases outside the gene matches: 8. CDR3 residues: CASSEGLAVVSGANVLTF. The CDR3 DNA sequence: TGCGCCAGCAGCGAGGGACTAGCAGTAGTCTCTGGGGCCAACGTCCTGACTTTC.

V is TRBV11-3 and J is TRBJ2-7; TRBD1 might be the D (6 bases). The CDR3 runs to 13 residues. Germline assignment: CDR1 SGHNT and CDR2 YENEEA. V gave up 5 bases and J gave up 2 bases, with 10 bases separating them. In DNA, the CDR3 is TGTGCCAGCAGCCAGGGGCGAACCTACGAGCAGTACTTC. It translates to CASSQGRTYEQYF.

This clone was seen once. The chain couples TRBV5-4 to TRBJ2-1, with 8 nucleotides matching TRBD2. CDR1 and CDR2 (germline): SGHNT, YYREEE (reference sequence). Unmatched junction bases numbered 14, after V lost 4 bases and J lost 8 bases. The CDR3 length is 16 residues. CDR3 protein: CASSRNLGGRSDEQFF. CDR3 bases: TGTGCCAGCAGCCGTAATTTAGGCGGGAGGTCCGATGAGCAGTTCTTC.

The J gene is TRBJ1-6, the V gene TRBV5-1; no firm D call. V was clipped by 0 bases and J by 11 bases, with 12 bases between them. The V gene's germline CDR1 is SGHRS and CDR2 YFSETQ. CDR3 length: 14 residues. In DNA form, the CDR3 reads TGCGCCAGCAGCTTGGCCGGTGAACTGGCACCCCTCCACTTT. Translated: CASSLAGELAPLHF.

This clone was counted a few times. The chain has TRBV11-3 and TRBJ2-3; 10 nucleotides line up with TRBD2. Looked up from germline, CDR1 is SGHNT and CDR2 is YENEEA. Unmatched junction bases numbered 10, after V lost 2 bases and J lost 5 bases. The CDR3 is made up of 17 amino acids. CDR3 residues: CASSLRFVAGGIDTQYF. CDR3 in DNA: TGTGCCAGCAGCTTACGCTTCGTAGCGGGAGGTATAGATACGCAGTATTTT.

CDR3 residues: CASSLVQGLSSGNTIYF. The DNA of the CDR3 is TGCGCCAGCAGCTTGGTTCAGGGATTGAGCTCTGGAAACACCATATATTTT. The chain joins TRBV5-1 to TRBJ1-3, with D possibly being TRBD1 (5 bases). Germline V gene sequence: CDR1 SGHRS, CDR2 YFSETQ. Trimming took 0 bases from V and 0 from J, leaving 13 bases between them. The CDR3 loop spans 17 amino acids.

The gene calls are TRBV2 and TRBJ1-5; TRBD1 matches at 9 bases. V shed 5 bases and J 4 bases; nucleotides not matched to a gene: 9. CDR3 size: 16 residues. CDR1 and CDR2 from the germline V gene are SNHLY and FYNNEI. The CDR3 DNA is TGTGCCAGCAGTAGACAGGGGGAAGGGCTGAATCAGCCCCAGCATTTT. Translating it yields CASSRQGEGLNQPQHF.

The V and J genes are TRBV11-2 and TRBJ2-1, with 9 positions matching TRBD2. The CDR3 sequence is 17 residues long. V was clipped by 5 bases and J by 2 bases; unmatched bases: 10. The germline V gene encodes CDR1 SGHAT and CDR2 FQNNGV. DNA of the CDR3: TGTGCCAGCAGCGTAGCGGGAGACGTCCGGCCCTACAATGAGCAGTTCTTC. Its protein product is CASSVAGDVRPYNEQFF.

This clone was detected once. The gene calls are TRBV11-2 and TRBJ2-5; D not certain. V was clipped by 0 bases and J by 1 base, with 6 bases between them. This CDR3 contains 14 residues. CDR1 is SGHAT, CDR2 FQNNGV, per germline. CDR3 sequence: CASSLDWLQETQYF. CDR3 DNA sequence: TGTGCCAGCAGCTTAGATTGGCTCCAAGAGACCCAGTACTTC. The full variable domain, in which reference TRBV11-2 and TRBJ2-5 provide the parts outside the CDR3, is EAGVAQSPRYKIIEKRQSVAFWCNPISGHATLYWYQQILGQGPKLLIQFQNNGVVDDSQLPKDRFSAERLKGVDSTLKIQPAKLEDSAVYLCASSLDWLQETQYFGPGTRLLVL.

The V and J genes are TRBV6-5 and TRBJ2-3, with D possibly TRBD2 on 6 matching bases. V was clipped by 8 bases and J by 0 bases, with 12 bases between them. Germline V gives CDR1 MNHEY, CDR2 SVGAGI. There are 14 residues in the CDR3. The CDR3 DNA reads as TGTGCCAGCCGGCGGGGAACTAGCACAGATACGCAGTATTTT. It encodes CASRRGTSTDTQYF.

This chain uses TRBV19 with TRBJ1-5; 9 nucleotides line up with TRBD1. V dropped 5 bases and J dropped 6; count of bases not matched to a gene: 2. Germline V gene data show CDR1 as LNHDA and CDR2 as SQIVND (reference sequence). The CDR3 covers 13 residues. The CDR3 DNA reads TGTGCCAGTAGTGGGGACAGGGTTCAGCCCCAGCATTTT. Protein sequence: CASSGDRVQPQHF.

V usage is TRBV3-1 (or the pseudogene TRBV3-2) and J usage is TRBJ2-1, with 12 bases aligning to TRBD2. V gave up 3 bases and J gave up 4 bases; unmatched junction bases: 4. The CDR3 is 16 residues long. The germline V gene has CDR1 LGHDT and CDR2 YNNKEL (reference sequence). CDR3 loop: CASSHETSGSYNEQFF. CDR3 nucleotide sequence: TGTGCCAGCAGCCACGAGACTAGCGGGAGTTACAATGAGCAGTTCTTC.

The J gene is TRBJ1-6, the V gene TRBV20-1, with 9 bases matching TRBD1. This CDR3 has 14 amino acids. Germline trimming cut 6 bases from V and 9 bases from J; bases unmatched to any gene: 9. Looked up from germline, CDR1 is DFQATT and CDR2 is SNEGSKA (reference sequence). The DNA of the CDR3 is TGCAGTGCGAGTGGGGGACAGGGTAGTTCACCCCTCCACTTT. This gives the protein CSASGGQGSSPLHF.

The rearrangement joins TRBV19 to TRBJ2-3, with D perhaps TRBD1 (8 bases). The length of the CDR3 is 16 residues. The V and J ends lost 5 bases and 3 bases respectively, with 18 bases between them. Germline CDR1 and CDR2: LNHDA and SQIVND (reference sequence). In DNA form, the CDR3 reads TGTGCCAGTAGTCCCACCAACAGGGGGGGGACAGATACGCAGTATTTT. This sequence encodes CASSPTNRGGTDTQYF.

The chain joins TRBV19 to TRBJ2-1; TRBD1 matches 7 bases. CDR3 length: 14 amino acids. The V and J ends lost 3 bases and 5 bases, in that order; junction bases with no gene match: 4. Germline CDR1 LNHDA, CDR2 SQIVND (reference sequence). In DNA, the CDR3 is TGTGCCAGTAGTATTGGGACAGTTAACAATGAGCAGTTCTTC. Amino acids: CASSIGTVNNEQFF.

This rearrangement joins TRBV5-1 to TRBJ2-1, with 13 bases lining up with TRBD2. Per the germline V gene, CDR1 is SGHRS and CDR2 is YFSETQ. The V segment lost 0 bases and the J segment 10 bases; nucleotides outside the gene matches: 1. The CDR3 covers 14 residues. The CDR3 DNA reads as TGCGCCAGCAGCTTGGGACTAGCGGGGGGAGAGCAGTTCTTC. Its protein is CASSLGLAGGEQFF.

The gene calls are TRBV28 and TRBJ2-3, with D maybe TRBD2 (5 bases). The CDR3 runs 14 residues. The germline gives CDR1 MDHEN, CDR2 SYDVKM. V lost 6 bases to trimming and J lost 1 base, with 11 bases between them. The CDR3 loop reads CASSTISGTDTQYF. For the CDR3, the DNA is TGTGCCAGCAGCACCATTAGCGGCACAGATACGCAGTATTTT.

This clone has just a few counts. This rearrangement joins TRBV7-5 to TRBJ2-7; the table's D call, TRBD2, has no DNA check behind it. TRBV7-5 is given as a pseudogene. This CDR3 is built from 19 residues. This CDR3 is CARSFDPARTSGRANEQYF. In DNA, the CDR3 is TGTGCCAGAAGCTTCGACCCAGCCCGGACTAGCGGGAGGGCCAACGAGCAGTACTTC.

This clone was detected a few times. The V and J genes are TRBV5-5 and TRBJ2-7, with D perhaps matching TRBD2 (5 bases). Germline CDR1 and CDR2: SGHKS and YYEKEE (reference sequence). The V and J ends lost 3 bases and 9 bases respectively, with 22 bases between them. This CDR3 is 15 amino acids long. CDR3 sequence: CASSSTRERGLAQYF. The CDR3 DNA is TGTGCCAGCAGCTCCACACGGGAAAGAGGCTTGGCGCAGTACTTC. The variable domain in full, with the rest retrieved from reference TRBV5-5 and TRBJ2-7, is DAGVTQSPTHLIKTRGQQVTLRCSPISGHKSVSWYQQVLGQGPQFIFQYYEKEERGRGNFPDRFSARQFPNYSSELNVNALLLGDSALYLCASSSTRERGLAQYFGPGTRLTVT.